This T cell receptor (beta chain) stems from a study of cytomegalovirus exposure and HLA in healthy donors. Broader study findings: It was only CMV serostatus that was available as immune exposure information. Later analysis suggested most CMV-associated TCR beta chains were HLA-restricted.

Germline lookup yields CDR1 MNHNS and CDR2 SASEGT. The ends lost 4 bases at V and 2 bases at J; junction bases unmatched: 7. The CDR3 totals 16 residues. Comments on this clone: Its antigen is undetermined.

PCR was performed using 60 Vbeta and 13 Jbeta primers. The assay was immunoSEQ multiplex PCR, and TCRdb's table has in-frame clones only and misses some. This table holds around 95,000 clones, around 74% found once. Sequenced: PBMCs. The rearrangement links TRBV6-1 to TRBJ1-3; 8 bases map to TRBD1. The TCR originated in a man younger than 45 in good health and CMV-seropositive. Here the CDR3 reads CASSAHRGTAGNTIYF. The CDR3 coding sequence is TGTGCCAGCAGTGCCCACAGGGGGACCGCTGGAAACACCATATATTTT.